One T cell receptor beta chain is described in this entry. Sequencing used immunoSEQ multiplex PCR; TCRdb keeps in-frame clones, though not all of them. The repertoire holds tens of thousands of clones, with over 85% as singletons. These data are taken from a study of human thymus T cells. Resections from corrective heart surgery provided thymus tissue. This clonotype was sampled from a girl under three years old with a congenital heart defect but otherwise immunologically healthy. The sample consisted of thymus tissue.

In nucleotides, the CDR3 is TGTGCCAGTACTCCCACAGGGGGCTCCTACGAGCAGTACTTC. It codes for CASTPTGGSYEQYF. V usage is TRBV19 and J usage is TRBJ2-7, with TRBD1 matching 8 bases. This CDR3 spans 14 amino acids. CDR1 is LNHDA and CDR2 is SQIVND in the germline V gene (reference sequence). J gave up 0 bases and V 7 bases, and 5 bases lay outside the gene matches.